This T cell receptor beta chain was identified during a study of blood T cells in healthy people across ages. A few counts support this clonotype. Its specificity is not known. The V segment lost 2 bases and the J segment 7 bases; nucleotides outside the gene matches: 8. CDR3 length: 14 residues. Per germline, CDR1 DFQATT and CDR2 SNEGSKA (reference sequence). Study results and caveats: Roughly linear age-related decline in beta diversity appeared, significant by age approximately 40.

Next came a second PCR, run for roughly 7 to 12 cycles, which used a sample-barcoded 5' primer along with a J-beta primer mix. Each cDNA molecule, via a template-switch adaptor with 12 random nucleotides, was tagged. Every sample gave at least 3 million paired-end reads containing CDR3. TCRdb passed the 5' RACE reads through MiXCR, listing each CDR3 protein once. The sample carries about 1 million distinct CDR3 sequences, more than 40% recorded once. Sequenced sample: blood. This chain uses TRBV20-1 with TRBJ2-7, with 10 positions matching TRBD1. The receptor comes from a woman aged 55 to 70 in good health. CDR3 region: CSARLLGQGEEQYF. Here the CDR3 DNA reads TGCAGTGCTAGACTGCTCGGACAGGGGGAAGAGCAGTACTTC.